Listed here are 19 T cell receptor beta chains from one sample, sequenced in a study of blood T cells in healthy people across ages. A J-beta primer mix and a sample-barcoded 5' primer were used in a second PCR of about 6 to 12 cycles. TCRdb reprocessed the 5' RACE reads via MiXCR and lists one record per CDR3 protein. This sample carries 600,000 or so distinct CDR3 sequences, around 31% of them seen once, and the ten largest clones take around 14%. Source material: blood. The receptors come from an elderly woman in good health.

V usage is TRBV7-8 and J usage is TRBJ2-1; D call uncertain. Per the germline V gene, CDR1 is SGHVS and CDR2 is FQNEAQ. The CDR3 sequence is 16 residues long. V was clipped by 5 bases and J by 0 bases, with 14 bases between them. CDR3 nucleotides: TGTGCCAGCAGCCCACGTCTGGATGTCTCCTACAATGAGCAGTTCTTC. It specifies CASSPRLDVSYNEQFF.

In its sample, this clonotype was seen many times. The chain recombines TRBV5-1 with TRBJ2-2; 9 bases are a match to TRBD2. CDR1 SGHRS and CDR2 YFSETQ come from the germline V gene. This CDR3 region has 15 residues. The ends lost 0 bases at V and 5 bases at J; junction bases unmatched: 2. For the CDR3, the DNA is TGCGCCAGCAGCTTGGCCCTAGCGGGGACCGGGGAGCTGTTTTTT. This sequence encodes CASSLALAGTGELFF.

J is TRBJ2-1 and V is TRBV10-3, with 7 bases aligning to TRBD1. The V gene's germline CDR1 is ENHRY and CDR2 SYGVKD. V gave up 5 bases and J gave up 3 bases; unmatched junction bases: 1. The CDR3 length is 13 residues. CDR3 loop: CAISRDSYNEQFF. CDR3 DNA sequence: TGTGCCATCAGTCGGGACAGCTACAATGAGCAGTTCTTC.

The CDR3 DNA is TGTGCCTGGAGTGTACTGCTGGCTGAAGCTTTCTTT. It is translated as CAWSVLLAEAFF. This chain connects TRBV30 to TRBJ1-1; D unresolved. The germline gives CDR1 GTSNPN, CDR2 SVGIG (reference sequence). The CDR3 runs 12 residues. Trimming shortened V by 0 bases and J by 6 bases, and 8 bases separated the two germline ends. The complete variable domain, with remaining parts taken from reference TRBV30 and TRBJ1-1, reads SQTIHQWPATLVQPVGSPLSLECTVEGTSNPNLYWYRQAAGRGLQLLFYSVGIGQISSEVPQNLSASRPQDRQFILSSKKLLLSDSGFYLCAWSVLLAEAFFGQGTRLTVV.

The CDR3 reads CASRWGTDTQYF. The CDR3 bases are TGTGCCAGCAGGTGGGGCACAGATACGCAGTATTTT. V is TRBV6-2 or TRBV6-3 and J is TRBJ2-3; D not certain. The CDR3 extends over 12 amino acids. The germline gives CDR1 MNHEY, CDR2 SVGEGT. The ends were cut back, 6 bases at V and 1 base at J, with 5 bases in the middle.

This clonotype was seen repeatedly, ten times or more. The chain joins TRBV5-1 to TRBJ2-5, with 14 positions matching TRBD2. After removal of 4 bases from V and 5 bases from J, the junction contained 13 bases not matched to a gene. Germline CDR1 SGHRS, CDR2 YFSETQ. The CDR3 length is 18 residues. CDR3 region: CASSHPQGLAGARETQYF. CDR3 nucleotide sequence: TGCGCCAGCAGCCACCCCCAGGGACTAGCGGGGGCCCGGGAGACCCAGTACTTC. Together with reference TRBV5-1 and TRBJ2-5, the CDR3 gives the full variable domain: KAGVTQTPRYLIKTRGQQVTLSCSPISGHRSVSWYQQTPGQGLQFLFEYFSETQRNKGNFPGRFSGRQFSNSRSEMNVSTLELGDSALYLCASSHPQGLAGARETQYFGPGTRLLVL.

This clonotype was counted only a few times. The chain combines TRBV5-1 with TRBJ1-1; TRBD1 might be the D (6 bases). This CDR3 contains 15 residues. The germline V gene encodes CDR1 SGHRS and CDR2 YFSETQ. V lost 2 bases and J 0 bases, leaving 11 bases between the germline ends. The CDR3 region has the DNA TGCGCCAGCAGCTTAACAGGGAAGATGAACACTGAAGCTTTCTTT. This gives the protein CASSLTGKMNTEAFF.

The genes are TRBV3-1 and TRBJ1-2; TRBD1 aligns across 9 bases. The CDR3 is 16 residues long. Germline V CDR1 and CDR2: LGHDT, YNNKEL (reference sequence). J gave up 8 bases and V 1 base, and 11 bases lay outside the gene matches. The CDR3 nucleotides are TGTGCCAGCAGCCAAGGAGTCGTACGGGACAGGGCCGGCTACACCTTC. This encodes CASSQGVVRDRAGYTF.

The chain joins TRBV2 to TRBJ1-1, with D uncertain. V lost 8 bases to trimming and J lost 0 bases, with 22 bases between them. Germline V CDR1 and CDR2: SNHLY, FYNNEI. The CDR3 consists of 17 residues. The CDR3 protein is CASLRLTRRQMNTEAFF. CDR3 DNA sequence: TGTGCCAGCCTCCGTCTAACCCGCAGGCAAATGAACACTGAAGCTTTCTTT.

There are many counts of this clonotype. This chain connects TRBV20-1 to TRBJ2-7; D remains unclear. With 1 base removed from V and 2 bases from J, the gap between germline ends came to 6 bases. Germline values: CDR1 DFQATT, CDR2 SNEGSKA (reference sequence). CDR3 length: 12 amino acids. The CDR3 nucleotides read TGCAGTGCTAGAGGGGTAACCTACGAGCAGTACTTC. It codes for CSARGVTYEQYF.

The rearrangement uses TRBV20-1 and TRBJ1-5, with TRBD1 matching over 10 bases. Germline-derived CDR1 and CDR2 are DFQATT and SNEGSKA (reference sequence). The CDR3 consists of 15 residues. The V gene end was trimmed by 3 bases and the J gene end by 5 bases; junction bases not matched to a gene: 7. The CDR3 coding sequence is TGCAGTGCTAGGGCGGGACAGGGGTCGGATCAGCCCCAGCATTTT. Residues: CSARAGQGSDQPQHF.

Worth noting for this clonotype: A read error is possible here, since a much larger clone lies one base away. The chain carries TRBV27 and TRBJ1-1; 11 nucleotides line up with TRBD1. V shed 7 bases and J 3 bases; nucleotides not matched to a gene: 13. Looked up from germline, CDR1 is MNHEY and CDR2 is SMNVEV (reference sequence). This CDR3 contains 17 residues. CDR3 nucleotides: TGTGCCAGCAACCGCGGACCCGGGACAGGGGGGGACACTGAAGCTTTCTTT. Its translation: CASNRGPGTGGDTEAFF.

This clonotype was observed many times. The rearrangement uses TRBV6-1 and TRBJ2-3, with 7 bases that match TRBD2. Per germline, CDR1 MNHNS and CDR2 SASEGT. With 1 base clipped from V and 2 bases from J, the junction kept 9 bases outside the gene matches. CDR3 length: 17 amino acids. The CDR3 nucleotides read TGTGCCAGCAGTGAAGGGTTGATGGGGGGGTACACAGATACGCAGTATTTT. This gives the protein CASSEGLMGGYTDTQYF.

Concerning this clonotype itself: One base away lies a much larger clone, so this may be a sequencing read error. This sequence joins TRBV7-2 and TRBJ2-7, with TRBD2 matching over 9 bases. This CDR3 comprises 15 residues. The ends lost 6 bases at V and 7 bases at J; junction bases unmatched: 13. CDR1 is SGHTA and CDR2 is FQGNSA in the germline V gene. CDR3 loop: CASSGRGGAGNEQYF. In DNA form, the CDR3 reads TGTGCCAGCAGTGGTCGCGGGGGGGCGGGGAATGAGCAGTACTTC.

The genes are TRBV12-3 or TRBV12-4 and TRBJ2-7; no reliable D call. This CDR3 is built from 14 residues. Trimming shortened V by 2 bases and J by 1 base, and 9 bases separated the two germline ends. The CDR3 reads CASSLSRPSYEQYF. The DNA of the CDR3 is TGTGCCAGCAGTTTATCCCGCCCATCCTACGAGCAGTACTTC.

This clonotype was observed many times. The gene calls are TRBV5-1 and TRBJ1-1; no firm D call. The CDR3 has 15 amino acids. Germline V gene data show CDR1 as SGHRS and CDR2 as YFSETQ. The V end lost 4 bases, the J end lost 7 bases, and 20 bases lay between the germline ends. The CDR3 protein is CASSLASGPTIEAFF. The CDR3 DNA sequence: TGCGCCAGCAGCCTAGCTAGCGGACCCACAATTGAAGCTTTCTTT.

This clonotype was recorded a few times. The V call is TRBV30, the J call TRBJ1-5; tentatively, D is TRBD1 (5 bases). Germline CDR1 is GTSNPN and CDR2 is SVGIG (reference sequence). The V end lost 3 bases, the J end lost 7 bases, and 16 bases lay between the germline ends. CDR3 size: 14 residues. For the CDR3, the DNA is TGTGCCTGGAGCACAGGCGGCTTAGAACAGCCCCAGCATTTT. Translating gives CAWSTGGLEQPQHF.

This clonotype has at least ten counts. This rearrangement joins TRBV7-2 to TRBJ2-1; 12 bases align to TRBD2. The CDR3 extends over 12 amino acids. The V and J ends lost 5 bases and 12 bases, in that order; junction bases with no gene match: 2. Germline V gives CDR1 SGHTA, CDR2 FQGNSA. CDR3: CASSKTSGGQFF. The CDR3 region has the DNA TGTGCCAGCAGCAAGACTAGCGGGGGGCAGTTCTTC.

This clonotype was recorded at least ten times. The chain couples TRBV7-2 to TRBJ2-5; unclear D gene. Germline values: CDR1 SGHTA, CDR2 FQGNSA. This CDR3 region has 13 residues. V was cut by 5 bases and J by 2 bases, with 9 bases left in between. The CDR3 reads CASSPLSQETQYF. In nucleotides, the CDR3 is TGTGCCAGCAGCCCCCTCTCGCAAGAGACCCAGTACTTC.